The next 29 T cell receptor beta chains were all read from a single sample in a study of neoadjuvant anti-PD-1 for oral cavity cancer. Produced via immunoSEQ multiplex PCR; TCRdb's table is partial and in-frame only. Here the sample spans approximately 68,000 clones, about nine tenths being singletons. This sample's time point: after neoadjuvant nivolumab, at surgical resection. The sequences come from PBMCs, collected after nivolumab (anti-PD-1) treatment. The receptor set was obtained from a person aged 35-79 years with oral cavity squamous cell carcinoma.

This chain joins TRBV9 and TRBJ2-2; 7 positions agree with TRBD1. Germline-derived CDR1 and CDR2 are SGDLS and YYNGEE. J gave up 3 bases and V 4 bases, and 12 bases lay outside the gene matches. The CDR3 has 17 residues. The CDR3: CASSPFTGTVYTGELFF. The DNA of the CDR3 is TGTGCCAGCAGCCCATTTACCGGGACAGTATACACCGGGGAGCTGTTTTTT.

J is TRBJ2-5 and V is TRBV7-9; 8 bases agree with TRBD2. This CDR3 contains 16 residues. CDR1 is SEHNR and CDR2 is FQNEAQ in the germline V gene (reference sequence). The V segment lost 4 bases and the J segment 1 base; nucleotides outside the gene matches: 8. The CDR3 is CASSSGTSSAQETQYF. CDR3 nucleotide sequence: TGTGCCAGCAGCTCCGGGACTAGTTCGGCCCAAGAGACCCAGTACTTC.

The V and J genes are TRBV2 and TRBJ2-1; 13 positions match TRBD2. The CDR3 has 17 amino acids. Germline V CDR1 and CDR2: SNHLY, FYNNEI. The V gene end was trimmed by 6 bases and the J gene end by 8 bases; junction bases not matched to a gene: 13. The CDR3 DNA is TGTGCCAGCAGCCCCCTTGGAGGACTAGCGGGGGATGATGAGCAGTTCTTC. Translated: CASSPLGGLAGDDEQFF.

The chain has TRBV5-6 and TRBJ1-2, with unresolved D. This CDR3 spans 14 amino acids. V lost 2 bases and J 5 bases, leaving 13 bases between the germline ends. Germline V CDR1 and CDR2: SGHDT, YYEEEE. CDR3 sequence: CASSLARPKYGYTF. CDR3 sequence (DNA): TGTGCCAGCAGCTTAGCTAGACCAAAATATGGCTACACCTTC.

This chain links TRBV9 with TRBJ2-1; no firm D call. Trimming shortened V by 0 bases and J by 0 bases, and 10 bases separated the two germline ends. Germline V gives CDR1 SGDLS, CDR2 YYNGEE. This CDR3 contains 16 residues. CDR3 residues: CASSVGSVVSYNEQFF. The CDR3 DNA reads as TGTGCCAGCAGCGTAGGTTCAGTGGTCTCCTACAATGAGCAGTTCTTC.

This chain links TRBV5-6 with TRBJ1-2; 10 bases are shared with TRBD1. The germline gives CDR1 SGHDT, CDR2 YYEEEE. V lost 5 bases and J lost 4; bases outside the gene matches: 11. The CDR3 totals 16 residues. The CDR3 DNA reads as TGTGCCAGCAGAACTACCGGGACAGGGGAGGTCTATGGCTACACCTTC. This translates into CASRTTGTGEVYGYTF.

The chain links TRBV18 to TRBJ2-3; D remains ambiguous. The CDR3 sequence is 13 residues long. Trimming took 1 base from V and 2 from J, leaving 4 bases between them. CDR1 is KGHSH, CDR2 LQKENI, per germline. This CDR3 is CASSPRDTDTQYF. Here the CDR3 DNA reads TGTGCCAGCTCACCACGCGACACAGATACGCAGTATTTT.

The rearrangement uses TRBV7-7 and TRBJ2-5; 7 bases are a match to TRBD2. The CDR3 is 13 residues long. The germline CDR1 and CDR2 sequences are SSHAT and FNYEAQ (reference sequence). The CDR3 region is CASGSGGRETQYF. As DNA, the CDR3 is TGTGCTAGCGGGTCCGGGGGTAGGGAGACCCAGTACTTC.

The CDR3 loop is CASSFSGGVYNEQFF. CDR3 DNA: TGTGCCAGCAGTTTTTCGGGGGGCGTCTACAATGAGCAGTTCTTC. This chain links TRBV27 with TRBJ2-1, with D perhaps TRBD2 (7 bases). In germline, CDR1 is MNHEY, CDR2 SMNVEV (reference sequence). V was shortened by 3 bases and J by 3 bases, with 12 bases between the two germline ends. The CDR3 contains 15 residues.

The chain uses TRBV2 and TRBJ1-5, with D perhaps TRBD1 (5 bases). With 6 bases removed from V and 2 bases from J, the gap between germline ends came to 14 bases. Germline V CDR1 and CDR2: SNHLY, FYNNEI. The CDR3 loop spans 15 amino acids. This CDR3 reads CASRAGIWGNQPQHF. DNA for the CDR3: TGTGCCAGCAGGGCAGGGATATGGGGCAATCAGCCCCAGCATTTT. The entire variable domain, with the rest obtained from reference TRBV2 and TRBJ1-5, is as follows: EPEVTQTPSHQVTQMGQEVILRCVPISNHLYFYWYRQILGQKVEFLVSFYNNEISEKSEIFDDQFSVERPDGSNFTLKIRSTKLEDSAMYFCASRAGIWGNQPQHFGDGTRLSIL.

Turning to this clone: The germline gene is not matched at one end of the junction; a read error may be the cause. This chain joins TRBV4-1 and TRBJ1-4, with 7 bases matching TRBD1. This CDR3 contains 12 residues. CDR1 is MGHRA, CDR2 YSYEKL, per germline. This CDR3 reads CASSQVAGTEVF. In DNA, the CDR3 is TGCGCCAGCAGCCAAGTCGCTGGGACAGAGGTTTTT.

The chain recombines TRBV5-4 with TRBJ2-5, with D perhaps matching TRBD2 (5 bases). This CDR3 spans 15 amino acids. Germline V gene sequence: CDR1 SGHNT, CDR2 YYREEE (reference sequence). The V end was cut by 3 bases, the J end by 1 base, with 13 bases between. The CDR3 region is CASSSWSGFQETQYF. CDR3 coding DNA: TGTGCCAGCAGCTCTTGGAGCGGATTCCAAGAGACCCAGTACTTC. Filled out from reference TRBV5-4 and TRBJ2-5, the complete variable domain reads ETGVTQSPTHLIKTRGQQVTLRCSSQSGHNTVSWYQQALGQGPQFIFQYYREEENGRGNFPPRFSGLQFPNYSSELNVNALELDDSALYLCASSSWSGFQETQYFGPGTRLLVL.

This clone was observed a few times. The same CDR3 also results from other DNA sequences found in this sample. This chain connects TRBV19 to TRBJ1-5; no clear D gene. Germline V gene data show CDR1 as LNHDA and CDR2 as SQIVND (reference sequence). The CDR3 loop spans 14 amino acids. The V and J ends lost 1 base and 0 bases respectively, with 4 bases between them. DNA of the CDR3: TGTGCCAGTAGTATAGGGTATAGCAATCAGCCCCAGCATTTT. Encoded protein: CASSIGYSNQPQHF.

This clone was detected only once. The genes are TRBV10-2 and TRBJ2-2, with 7 nucleotides matching TRBD1. The CDR3 runs to 14 residues. The trim removed 11 bases at V and 4 bases at J, leaving 10 bases unmatched. Germline loops: CDR1 WSHSY, CDR2 SAAADI. CDR3 sequence: CAGSGTVGTGELFF. CDR3 in DNA: TGCGCCGGATCCGGGACAGTCGGCACCGGGGAGCTGTTTTTT.

This rearrangement joins TRBV29-1 to TRBJ2-1; TRBD2 matches 10 bases. V shed 1 base, J shed 6 bases, and the junction held 0 bases outside the gene matches. CDR1 and CDR2 (germline): SQVTM, ANQGSEA. The CDR3 covers 13 residues. CDR3 in amino acids: CSVEGLAGNEQFF. As DNA, the CDR3 is TGCAGCGTTGAAGGACTAGCGGGCAATGAGCAGTTCTTC.

The CDR3 loop reads CASSESGRQTSWDEQYF. The CDR3 DNA is TGCGCCAGCAGTGAGTCGGGTCGGCAAACGTCTTGGGACGAGCAGTACTTC. The chain uses TRBV10-1 and TRBJ2-7, with D unclear. With 0 bases removed from V and 5 bases from J, the gap between germline ends came to 20 bases. CDR3 size: 17 residues. Germline CDR1 and CDR2: WNHNN and SYGVQD (reference sequence).

This clone came up once. The V and J genes are TRBV27 and TRBJ1-5, with D tentatively TRBD1 (6 bases). CDR3 length equals 16 residues. V was shortened by 5 bases and J by 7 bases, with 21 bases between the two germline ends. Germline V gives CDR1 MNHEY, CDR2 SMNVEV (reference sequence). CDR3 nucleotide sequence: TGTGCCAGCAGTCCGCAGACAGGAACCTTCGGGCAGCCCCAGCATTTT. Translation gives CASSPQTGTFGQPQHF.

The CDR3 DNA sequence: TGTGCCAGCAGCTTGGGAGACAACTATGGCTACACCTTC. Translated, it gives CASSLGDNYGYTF. The chain recombines TRBV7-9 with TRBJ1-2, with D hard to call. The germline V and J ends were trimmed by 3 bases and 2 bases, with 7 bases remaining between them. Germline CDR1 reads SEHNR; CDR2 reads FQNEAQ (reference sequence). This CDR3 is built from 13 residues.

The chain joins TRBV5-4 to TRBJ2-5; no definite D call. The CDR3 sequence is 14 residues long. V shed 0 bases and J shed 1 base, with 7 bases lying between them. CDR1 SGHNT and CDR2 YYREEE come from the germline V gene (reference sequence). The CDR3 sequence: CASSLAYTQETQYF. In DNA form, the CDR3 reads TGTGCCAGCAGCTTGGCATATACCCAAGAGACCCAGTACTTC.

The V call is TRBV5-4, the J call TRBJ2-1; 13 bases match TRBD2. The V gene's germline CDR1 is SGHNT and CDR2 YYREEE (reference sequence). The junction had 3 bases not matched to a gene; V was cut back by 2 bases and J by 4 bases. There are 16 residues in the CDR3. The CDR3 region has the DNA TGTGCCAGCAGCTTCTCACTAGCGGGGGGGTACAATGAGCAGTTCTTC. Protein product: CASSFSLAGGYNEQFF.

CDR3 sequence: CASSLATGFEYGYTF. DNA for the CDR3: TGTGCCAGCAGCTTAGCGACAGGGTTTGAATATGGCTACACCTTC. The V call is TRBV7-2, the J call TRBJ1-2, with 7 bases identical to TRBD1. The CDR3 loop spans 15 amino acids. V was clipped by 0 bases and J by 5 bases; unmatched bases: 6. Germline assignment: CDR1 SGHTA and CDR2 FQGNSA.

The chain is built from TRBV7-8 and TRBJ2-1; 9 positions agree with TRBD2. CDR1 and CDR2 (germline): SGHVS, FQNEAQ. The V segment lost 2 bases and the J segment 6 bases; nucleotides outside the gene matches: 8. The CDR3 spans 16 residues. CDR3 loop: CASSLTSSGRSNEQFF. The CDR3 DNA reads TGTGCCAGCAGCTTAACCTCAAGCGGGAGGAGCAATGAGCAGTTCTTC.

This chain's CDR3 is CASSSEAGSYNEQFF. CDR3 in DNA: TGTGCCAGCAGCTCGGAAGCGGGGTCCTACAATGAGCAGTTCTTC. The gene calls are TRBV7-8 and TRBJ2-1; 7 bases match TRBD2. V dropped 4 bases and J dropped 1; count of bases not matched to a gene: 4. This CDR3 is built from 15 residues. Germline-derived CDR1 and CDR2 are SGHVS and FQNEAQ.

V usage is TRBV7-9 and J usage is TRBJ2-3; 10 nucleotides agree with TRBD1. Germline assignment: CDR1 SEHNR and CDR2 FQNEAQ (reference sequence). This CDR3 has 19 residues. V lost 5 bases to trimming and J lost 4 bases; unmatched junction nucleotides: 18. This CDR3 reads CASSATPGQGLSSSDTQYF. CDR3 sequence (DNA): TGTGCCAGCAGCGCCACACCGGGACAGGGGTTATCTTCATCAGATACGCAGTATTTT.

The V and J genes are TRBV9 and TRBJ1-1, with a weak D call TRBD1 (6 bases). Germline CDR1 and CDR2: SGDLS and YYNGEE. V lost 0 bases to trimming and J lost 1 base, with 16 bases between them. The length of the CDR3 is 17 residues. The CDR3 is CASSVVGTGFTNTEAFF. The CDR3, as DNA: TGTGCCAGCAGCGTAGTCGGTACAGGGTTTACGAACACTGAAGCTTTCTTT.

The chain recombines TRBV5-6 with TRBJ2-1; D perhaps matches TRBD1 (6 bases). Trimming shortened V by 2 bases and J by 6 bases, and 9 bases separated the two germline ends. CDR1 is SGHDT and CDR2 is YYEEEE in the germline V gene. The CDR3 contains 13 residues. CDR3 nucleotide sequence: TGTGCCAGCAGCTTTGGGGGCGGCAATGAGCAGTTCTTC. Translated, it gives CASSFGGGNEQFF.

The V gene is TRBV7-9, the J gene TRBJ2-1; TRBD2 matches at 8 bases. This CDR3 comprises 15 residues. V was pared by 6 bases and J by 9 bases, with 13 bases of the junction left unmatched. Looked up from germline, CDR1 is SEHNR and CDR2 is FQNEAQ (reference sequence). The CDR3 nucleotides read TGTGCCAGCAGGGGAGGACCGGGGGGGCCAACTGAGCAGTTCTTC. It encodes CASRGGPGGPTEQFF. Full variable domain (missing parts from reference TRBV7-9 and TRBJ2-1): DTGVSQNPRHKITKRGQNVTFRCDPISEHNRLYWYRQTLGQGPEFLTYFQNEAQLEKSRLLSDRFSAERPKGSFSTLEIQRTEQGDSAMYLCASRGGPGGPTEQFFGPGTRLTVL.

The gene calls are TRBV30 and TRBJ1-3, with D possibly TRBD1 on 5 matching bases. Deletions cut 3 bases from V and 0 bases from J, with 15 bases between. The CDR3 has 16 amino acids. From germline, CDR1 is GTSNPN and CDR2 SVGIG (reference sequence). CDR3: CAWSRADQYSGNTIYF. The CDR3 DNA reads TGTGCCTGGAGCAGGGCGGATCAATACTCTGGAAACACCATATATTTT.

A note on this clone: At the DNA level, this CDR3 is encoded by other sequences in the same sample as well. V usage is TRBV4-1 and J usage is TRBJ2-5, with D uncertain. The CDR3 runs to 13 residues. Germline-derived CDR1 and CDR2 are MGHRA and YSYEKL. Trimming left V 2 bases short and J 5 bases short, with 9 bases between. The CDR3 DNA reads TGCGCCAGCAGCCAATTCTCTGGGGAGACCCAGTACTTC. Translating gives CASSQFSGETQYF.